The TCR beta chain described here comes from a study of cytomegalovirus exposure and HLA in healthy donors. Study observations and caveats: CMV serostatus was the only immune exposure information that was available. Productive rates of about 90% or about 30% were seen for most TCR beta V segments in an earlier analysis.

This clone has more than one count but fewer than ten. The antigen is unknown. The CDR3 is 15 amino acids. With V trimmed by 4 bases and J by 4 bases, 0 bases remained unmatched. The germline V gene encodes CDR1 MRHNA and CDR2 SNTAGT. The PCR was carried out with 60 Vbeta primers and 13 Jbeta primers. Profiled with immunoSEQ multiplex PCR; TCRdb holds only in-frame clones, not every one. The table has 75,000 to 80,000 clones, around three quarters seen once. The sequencing sample was made of PBMCs. The V gene is TRBV6-4, the J gene TRBJ2-2; 13 bases fit TRBD2. The TCR originated in a male donor in good health and CMV-seropositive. The CDR3 nucleotides read TGTGCCAGCAGTGGGACTAGCGGGAGCACCGGGGAGCTGTTTTTT. Protein: CASSGTSGSTGELFF.